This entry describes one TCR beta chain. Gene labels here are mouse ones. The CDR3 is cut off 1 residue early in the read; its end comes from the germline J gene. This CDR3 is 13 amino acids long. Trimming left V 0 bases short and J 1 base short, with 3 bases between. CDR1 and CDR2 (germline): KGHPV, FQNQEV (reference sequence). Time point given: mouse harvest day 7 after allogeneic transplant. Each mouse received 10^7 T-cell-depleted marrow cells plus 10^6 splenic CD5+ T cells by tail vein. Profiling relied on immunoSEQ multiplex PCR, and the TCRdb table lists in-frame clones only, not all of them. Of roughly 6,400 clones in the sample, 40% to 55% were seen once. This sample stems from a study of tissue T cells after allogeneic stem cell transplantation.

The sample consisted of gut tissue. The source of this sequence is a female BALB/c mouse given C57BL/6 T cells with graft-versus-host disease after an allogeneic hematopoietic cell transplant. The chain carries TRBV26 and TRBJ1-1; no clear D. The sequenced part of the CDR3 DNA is TGTGCCAGCAGTCTGTCCGGGAACACAGAAGTCTTC. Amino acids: CASSLSGNTEVF. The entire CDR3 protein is CASSLSGNTEVFF.